The present TCR beta chain was sequenced within a study of shared clonotypes between healthy human individuals. Subsets obtained from CD4+ cells comprised CD45RA+ naive and CD45RA-negative memory cells. V was pared by 2 bases and J by 4 bases, with 7 bases of the junction left unmatched. This CDR3 is 15 amino acids long. The germline V gene encodes CDR1 PRHDT and CDR2 FYEKMQ (reference sequence). This clone was recorded many times. Assay: immunoSEQ multiplex PCR; the TCRdb copy retains only in-frame clones and omits some. The data contain 950,000 to 1,100,000 clones, approximately 80% of them singletons.

Sample: memory CD4+ T cells from PBMCs. The subset: CD45RA-negative fraction. The V gene is TRBV13, the J gene TRBJ2-5, with 7 bases that match TRBD2. The source is a man between 18 and 29 years old in good health. Some clones in this sample may be carry-over from other donors' samples. The CDR3 region is CASSLPAGAGETQYF. In nucleotides, the CDR3 is TGTGCCAGCAGCTTACCTGCGGGAGCGGGAGAGACCCAGTACTTC. The full variable domain, rest sourced from reference TRBV13 and TRBJ2-5, is AAGVIQSPRHLIKEKRETATLKCYPIPRHDTVYWYQQGPGQDPQFLISFYEKMQSDKGSIPDRFSAQQFSDYHSELNMSSLELGDSALYFCASSLPAGAGETQYFGPGTRLLVL.